These 4 T cell receptor beta chains share one sample of origin, sequenced in a study of blood T cell repertoires in COVID-19. Measured with immunoSEQ multiplex PCR; TCRdb has only the in-frame clones, and not every one. The data contain roughly 100,000 clones, about four fifths of them singletons. Sequencing was performed on peripheral blood. These receptor sequences come from a human donor in a cohort sampled during active COVID-19.

The V gene is TRBV28, the J gene TRBJ2-7; D is possibly TRBD1 (5 bases). The germline V gene has CDR1 MDHEN and CDR2 SYDVKM. Trimming cost V 4 bases and J 3 bases, with 19 bases left between them. The CDR3 runs to 16 residues. CDR3 sequence reads: CASSSPTWGTFYEQYF. The CDR3 nucleotides are TGTGCCAGCAGTTCCCCCACCTGGGGCACCTTCTACGAGCAGTACTTC.

Concerning this clone itself: The identical CDR3 is also encoded by other nucleotide sequences in the sample. The chain uses TRBV18 and TRBJ2-7; a weak D match, TRBD2 (6 bases). CDR3 length equals 13 residues. Germline V lookup: CDR1 KGHSH, CDR2 LQKENI. V was pared by 0 bases and J by 4 bases, with 7 bases between. For the CDR3, the DNA is TGTGCCAGCTCACCACCGGGGGGTTACGAGCAGTACTTC. Encoded protein: CASSPPGGYEQYF.

This chain joins TRBV9 and TRBJ1-3; D is unresolved. Per the germline V gene, CDR1 is SGDLS and CDR2 is YYNGEE. Trimming shortened V by 0 bases and J by 2 bases, and 15 bases separated the two germline ends. CDR3 length: 17 amino acids. CDR3 region: CASSVEPGGRTGNTIYF. CDR3 coding DNA: TGTGCCAGCAGCGTAGAGCCGGGAGGTCGCACTGGAAACACCATATATTTT.

The rearrangement links TRBV4-2 to TRBJ1-2, with unresolved D. The CDR3 consists of 15 residues. With 0 bases removed from V and 12 bases from J, the gap between germline ends came to 20 bases. In germline, CDR1 is LGHNA, CDR2 YNFKEQ. The CDR3 DNA sequence: TGTGCCAGCAGCCAAGATCTCCACAGCGGCCCCCCTGACACCTTC. The encoded protein is CASSQDLHSGPPDTF.